This T cell receptor (beta chain) emerged from a study of blood T cell repertoires in COVID-19. Study-level information: Sites in the United States, Italy and Spain provided acute and convalescent COVID-19 samples. PBMCs, B-cell-depleted T cells, or T cells provided the cDNA or gDNA that made up the material.

Original processing notes: Reference gene primer amplification gave nucleated cell count estimates. Produced via immunoSEQ multiplex PCR; TCRdb's table is partial and in-frame only. For V, J and clone size, that table is used; D and trimming come from the DNA. The sample includes about 210,000 clones, 92% of them seen just once. A single count supports this clone. Germline CDR1 and CDR2: MNHEY and SMNVEV (reference sequence). The CDR3 totals 13 residues. V was clipped by 5 bases and J by 4 bases, with 12 bases between them. V and J are TRBV27 and TRBJ2-7; maybe TRBD1 (6 bases). The origin of this receptor is a man under 40 with acute or convalescent COVID-19. Material: peripheral blood. In DNA, the CDR3 is TGTGCCAGCAGTAGAAACAGGGAATACGAGCAGTACTTC. This encodes CASSRNREYEQYF.